This is a list of T cell receptor beta chains from one sample in a study of OX40 agonist ivuxolimab in advanced cancers. Assay used: immunoSEQ multiplex PCR; TCRdb lists only in-frame clones, some missing. Among 80,000 or so clones listed, 90% were seen once. The starting material was CD4+ or CD8+ T cells sorted from blood, obtained in a trial of the OX40 agonist ivuxolimab. The receptors shown here come from an adult with an advanced solid tumor such as melanoma, head and neck, liver or kidney cancer. Each CDR3 is given with its conserved first and last residue. A D gene is named only where the DNA matches it firmly. Some rows mark clone size as missing; the rest say once, few, many or name a class of expanded clone.

CDR3: CASSQSPQIAGGVTDTQYF
DNA: TGCGCCAGCAGTCAATCGCCGCAAATAGCGGGAGGGGTCACAGATACGCAGTATTTT
J: TRBJ2-3
size: NA
V: TRBV23-1
D: TRBD2

CDR3: CAWNPGDSPLHF
DNA: TGTGCCTGGAATCCTGGGGATTCACCCCTCCACTTT
J: TRBJ1-6
size: NA
V: TRBV30
D: NA

CDR3: CASSPRDSKGYNEQFF
DNA: TGTGCCAGCAGCCCCCGGGACAGTAAAGGCTACAATGAGCAGTTCTTC
J: TRBJ2-1
size: NA
V: TRBV11-1
D: TRBD1

CDR3: CASSLAQTSAGRDTQYF
DNA: TGCGCCAGCAGCTTGGCCCAGACTAGCGCGGGGCGAGATACGCAGTATTTT
J: TRBJ2-3
size: NA
V: TRBV5-1
D: TRBD2

CDR3: CASTSFFFGQLAGGSYEQYF
DNA: TGTGCCAGCACCTCTTTTTTTTTCGGACAACTAGCGGGAGGTTCATACGAGCAGTACTTC
J: TRBJ2-7
size: NA
V: TRBV28
D: TRBD2

CDR3: CASSFTSGTGRGDTQYF
DNA: TGTGCCAGCAGCTTCACGTCCGGGACGGGGAGAGGAGATACGCAGTATTTT
J: TRBJ2-3
size: NA
V: TRBV7-6
D: NA

CDR3: CASSFDRDQPQHF
DNA: TGTGCCAGCAGCTTCGACAGGGATCAGCCCCAGCATTTT
J: TRBJ1-5
size: NA
V: TRBV5-6
D: TRBD1

CDR3: CASSVRDTQYF
DNA: TGTGCCAGCAGTGTAAGAGATACGCAGTATTTT
J: TRBJ2-3
size: NA
V: TRBV2
D: NA

CDR3: CASSQSDGYTDTQYF
DNA: TGCGCCAGCAGCCAGTCTGATGGTTACACAGATACGCAGTATTTT
J: TRBJ2-3
size: NA
V: TRBV4-1
D: NA

CDR3: CASSVQDRAYEQYF
DNA: TGTGCCAGCAGTGTGCAGGACAGAGCCTACGAGCAGTACTTC
J: TRBJ2-7
size: NA
V: TRBV6-5
D: NA

CDR3: CASSLVSSGTPGEQYF
DNA: TGTGCCAGCAGCTTAGTGTCCTCGGGGACCCCAGGGGAGCAGTACTTC
J: TRBJ2-7
size: once
V: TRBV7-8
D: NA

CDR3: CASSLSGDRVKNTEAFF
DNA: TGTGCCAGCAGCTTAAGCGGGGACAGGGTGAAGAACACTGAAGCTTTCTTT
J: TRBJ1-1
size: NA
V: TRBV7-3
D: TRBD1

CDR3: CASSLGLAERTDTQYF
DNA: TGTGCCAGCAGCCTGGGACTAGCGGAGAGGACAGATACGCAGTATTTT
J: TRBJ2-3
size: NA
V: TRBV7-2
D: TRBD2

CDR3: CASSSFLVNGDARGLNYGYTF
DNA: TGTGCCAGCAGCTCTTTCCTTGTCAATGGGGATGCCCGGGGCCTTAACTATGGCTACACCTTC
J: TRBJ1-2
size: few
V: TRBV13
D: NA

CDR3: CASSFQTGGRDEAFF
DNA: TGTGCCAGCAGCTTCCAGACAGGGGGAAGAGATGAAGCTTTCTTT
J: TRBJ1-1
size: NA
V: TRBV7-9
D: TRBD1

CDR3: CASSLLASDTQYF
DNA: TGTGCCAGCAGCTTACTGGCGTCGGATACGCAGTATTTT
J: TRBJ2-3
size: NA
V: TRBV7-9
D: NA

CDR3: CASTGGVTGELFF
DNA: TGTGCCAGCACTGGGGGGGTCACCGGGGAGCTGTTTTTT
J: TRBJ2-2
size: NA
V: TRBV11-3
D: TRBD2

CDR3: CASGSGPYEQYF
DNA: TGTGCCAGCGGGTCCGGGCCCTACGAGCAGTACTTC
J: TRBJ2-7
size: NA
V: TRBV2
D: NA

CDR3: CAFGPRNNNYGYTF
DNA: TGTGCCTTCGGTCCGAGAAATAATAACTATGGCTACACCTTC
J: TRBJ1-2
size: once
V: TRBV5-4
D: NA

CDR3: CASSEDRSGANVLTF
DNA: TGCGCCAGCAGTGAGGACCGCTCTGGGGCCAACGTCCTGACTTTC
J: TRBJ2-6
size: NA
V: TRBV10-1
D: NA

CDR3: CASTSVNTEAFF
DNA: TGTGCCAGCACGTCAGTGAACACTGAAGCTTTCTTT
J: TRBJ1-1
size: NA
V: TRBV6-5
D: NA

CDR3: CASSFKNGARGHEQFF
DNA: TGCGCCAGCAGCTTCAAAAACGGGGCCAGGGGTCATGAGCAGTTCTTC
J: TRBJ2-1
size: NA
V: TRBV5-1
D: NA

CDR3: CASRDSGAAYEQYF
DNA: TGTGCCAGTAGGGACAGCGGAGCCGCCTACGAGCAGTACTTC
J: TRBJ2-7
size: NA
V: TRBV19
D: NA

CDR3: CASSLLAGGSETQYF
DNA: TGTGCCAGCAGCTTACTAGCGGGAGGGTCAGAGACCCAGTACTTC
J: TRBJ2-5
size: NA
V: TRBV5-4
D: TRBD2